These 3 T cell receptor beta chains were sequenced from one sample in a study of shared clonotypes between healthy human individuals. Data came from immunoSEQ multiplex PCR; TCRdb stores just in-frame clones and leaves some out. The sample holds about 1,900,000 clones, approximately 95% seen once. Naive CD8 cells comprised CD45RO-negative, CCR7-positively selected cells, excluding terminally differentiated effector memory CD45RA+ cells. Material: naive CD8+ T cells sorted from blood. Receptor source: a man between 18 and 35 years old in good health.

CDR3 region: CASSLAGQGVGTNYGYTF. CDR3 DNA: TGTGCCAGCAGCTTAGCCGGACAGGGTGTGGGGACTAACTATGGCTACACCTTC. The V call is TRBV7-2, the J call TRBJ1-2, with TRBD1 identical over 8 bases. Germline V gene lookup returns CDR1 SGHTA and CDR2 FQGNSA. J lost 0 bases, V lost 0 bases, and 9 bases had no gene match. The CDR3 loop spans 18 amino acids.

The chain is built from TRBV9 and TRBJ2-3; 8 nucleotides align to TRBD2. Germline-derived CDR1 and CDR2 are SGDLS and YYNGEE. J lost 3 bases, V lost 0 bases, and 9 bases had no gene match. The CDR3 runs 17 residues. The CDR3 bases are TGTGCCAGCAGCGTAGAAGGGAGCGGGAGTTTTACAGATACGCAGTATTTT. Its protein is CASSVEGSGSFTDTQYF.

The chain combines TRBV13 with TRBJ2-1; D perhaps matches TRBD1 (6 bases). The CDR3 spans 15 residues. Germline CDR1 and CDR2: PRHDT and FYEKMQ (reference sequence). Trimming took 0 bases from V and 5 from J, leaving 11 bases between them. CDR3 loop: CASSLGQGPHNEQFF. The CDR3 bases are TGTGCCAGCAGCTTAGGACAGGGCCCCCACAATGAGCAGTTCTTC.